Below, one T cell receptor beta chain is given with its context. The antigen is unknown. The source of the sample is a study of blood T cells in healthy people across ages. Whole-study results and caveats: Estimated diversity, derived from one million T cells, was regarded as an underestimate.

The CDR3 totals 13 residues. Germline CDR1 SNHLY, CDR2 FYNNEI. The germline V and J ends were trimmed by 6 bases and 6 bases, with 12 bases remaining between them. A sample-barcoded 5' primer and a J-beta primer mix were used in a second PCR of roughly 7 to 12 cycles. TCRdb itself ran the 5' RACE reads through MiXCR, one entry per CDR3 protein. The sample yields some 1,000,000 distinct CDR3 sequences, almost 25% seen once. These data were also reused for a study on T cells of mothers and their children. According to that study: The TCR beta CDR3 read count exceeded 8 million for each mother and was about 3.1 million for each child.

Sequencing used blood. This rearrangement joins TRBV2 to TRBJ1-5; maybe TRBD1 (5 bases). The receptor's source is a girl aged 2 to 10 in good health. The CDR3 DNA is TGTGCCAGCAGAGGTGGGGGTACTCAGCCCCAGCATTTT. The encoded protein is CASRGGGTQPQHF.